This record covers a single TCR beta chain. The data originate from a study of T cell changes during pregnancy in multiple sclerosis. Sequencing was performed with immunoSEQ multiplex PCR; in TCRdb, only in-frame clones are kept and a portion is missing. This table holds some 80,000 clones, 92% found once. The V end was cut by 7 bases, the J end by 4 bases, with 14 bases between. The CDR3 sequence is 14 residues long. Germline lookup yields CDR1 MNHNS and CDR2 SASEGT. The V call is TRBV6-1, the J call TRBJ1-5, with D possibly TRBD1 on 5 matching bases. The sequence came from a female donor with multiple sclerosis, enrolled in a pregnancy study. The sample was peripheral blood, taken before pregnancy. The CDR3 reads CASNFDSLNQPQHF. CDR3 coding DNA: TGTGCCAGCAATTTCGACAGCTTAAATCAGCCCCAGCATTTT.